The clone carrying this T cell receptor beta chain came up many times. The antigen remains undetermined. The TCR beta CDR3 regions underwent amplification from RNA transcripts. HTBI-primed first-round RT-PCR preceded second-round multiplex PCR. TCRdb re-derived calls from the multiplex PCR reads in MiXCR, one entry per CDR3 protein. The sample has almost 400,000 distinct CDR3 sequences, around 20% seen once. This sample is part of a study of Graves' ophthalmopathy and Graves' hyperthyroidism. The overall study: The collection of peripheral blood took place at initial diagnosis, before any treatment.

Study results and limitations: With 70.59% sensitivity and 72% to 85% specificity, the model predicted ophthalmopathy progression. Most expanded clonotypes from thyroid (those above 0.001 frequency) were also found in blood. A model built from 13 signatures distinguished ophthalmopathy from stable hyperthyroidism with approximately 89% sensitivity and less than 83% specificity.

The TCR sequence derives from a young woman with Graves' ophthalmopathy. The sample taken for sequencing was peripheral blood.

The DNA of the CDR3 is TGTGCCAGCAGCTTAGGTTTAGCTCAGCGTTCCGAGCAGTACTTC. Its translation is CASSLGLAQRSEQYF. The chain couples TRBV11-2 to TRBJ2-7; D is undetermined. Germline lookup yields CDR1 SGHAT and CDR2 FQNNGV. The CDR3 spans 15 residues. Trimming left V 1 base short and J 6 bases short, with 16 bases between.